Here is one T cell receptor (beta chain) with its context. The sample comes from a study of T cell responses to AZD1222 COVID-19 vaccine. Repertoires were generated with immunoSEQ multiplex PCR, while TCRdb's copy carries only in-frame clones and drops some. The table lists about 160,000 clones, roughly 86% of them singletons. The CDR3 spans 16 residues. The germline V gene has CDR1 MNHEY and CDR2 SVGEGT. Germline trimming cut 3 bases from V and 5 bases from J; bases unmatched to any gene: 13. The sequence derives from an adult in good health. The specimen comprised peripheral blood, sampled on day 0 of AZD1222 vaccination. The V and J genes are TRBV6-2 or TRBV6-3 and TRBJ2-7; 7 bases match TRBD1. The CDR3 here is CASSYLDRVNGDEQYF. In DNA form, the CDR3 reads TGTGCCAGCAGTTATCTTGACAGGGTGAACGGAGACGAGCAGTACTTC.